The T cell receptor beta chain under discussion was sequenced for a study of beta chain features in type 1 diabetes. Broader study findings: Shorter TCRB CDR3s, moderately but significantly so, were found in Type 1 diabetes patients in all four CD4+ subsets. In type 1 diabetes patients, VDJ junctions had fewer insertions; deletions at these junctions were more frequent.

The CDR3 has 14 residues. V was pared by 5 bases and J by 7 bases, with 15 bases between. Germline V gives CDR1 SEHNR, CDR2 FQNEAQ (reference sequence). A few counts support this clone. Its antigen is still unknown. Every bit of the isolated RNA underwent reverse transcription, so sequencing read expressed TCRB transcripts. The repertoire was sequenced with immunoSEQ multiplex PCR; TCRdb's copy has only in-frame clones and lacks some. The sample has some 200,000 clones; 16% are singletons. The sample consisted of naive CD4+ T cells from blood. The genes are TRBV7-9 and TRBJ1-5, with TRBD1 as a possible D gene (6 bases). The clonotype originates from a man between 25 and 39 years old with type 1 diabetes. The CDR3 is CASSPAGVMQPQHF. In DNA, the CDR3 is TGTGCCAGCAGCCCAGCAGGGGTTATGCAGCCCCAGCATTTT.